This T cell receptor beta chain was captured by sequencing in a study of T cells in Graves' hyperthyroidism and ophthalmopathy. This clonotype was counted many times. The CDR3 regions of TCR beta were amplified from RNA transcripts. HTBI primers were the set used in a first-round RT-PCR of the TCR CDR3. Using its own MiXCR run on the multiplex PCR reads, TCRdb lists one record per CDR3 protein. Of under 550,000 distinct CDR3 sequences in the sample, roughly an eighth are singletons; the top ten hold approximately 5.8%. Germline values: CDR1 MNHEY, CDR2 SVGEGT. The CDR3 has 13 residues. Trimming took off 7 bases at V and 2 bases at J, with 11 bases between the two ends. A patient was excluded if there was uncontrolled infection, other autoimmune disease, pregnancy or lactation. For the diagnoses, clinical symptoms, serum thyroxine and TRAb, thyroid ultrasound and orbital computed tomography were used.

The specimen was blood. This sequence joins TRBV6-2 or TRBV6-3 and TRBJ1-1; D ambiguous. This receptor was obtained from a woman aged 18-29 years with Graves' hyperthyroidism. CDR3 amino acids: CASKGSGNTEAFF. CDR3 coding DNA: TGTGCCAGCAAGGGATCGGGAAACACTGAAGCTTTCTTT.